Included here is one TCR beta chain sequence, with context. This clone was picked up a small number of times. The antigen it binds to is not known. No qualities accompany the bases; no much larger clone lies one base away. The sample belongs to a study of T cell clones after liver transplantation (dated by TCRdb to the late 2010s). In the study overall: The samples were obtained from ITN030ST, a randomized trial that attempted immunosuppression withdrawal within 2 years after liver transplantation. Donor-reactive T cell clones were identified using TCRbeta sequencing after a pre-transplant mixed lymphocyte reaction and were then followed in post-transplant blood. As an antigen-independent comparator for donor-reactive sequences, third party-reactive TCRbeta sequences were also identified from pre-transplant MLRs. Three of the eight recipients were HCV-positive; the others were transplanted for non-autoimmune, non-viral indications. No induction therapy was given to the subjects, and standard immunosuppression was administered until randomization at 12-24 months post-transplant. Tolerance was defined as complete withdrawal of immunosuppression for at least one year without a rise in liver enzymes beyond twice the upper limit of normal. Blood samples were taken pre-transplant, pre-randomization before withdrawal, and post-randomization after full withdrawal or failed withdrawal. The study cohort included 8 liver transplant recipients, of whom 3 were classified as tolerant and 5 as non-tolerant. General conclusions and limits of the study: Circulating donor-reactive CD4 TCRbeta sequences fell significantly post-transplant in most of the 8 subjects, irrespective of tolerance or HCV status. Once repertoire turnover was taken into account, donor-reactive detection showed a significant reduction for CD4 in 7 of 8 subjects and for CD8 in 8 of 8. Donor-reactive sequences decreased more than third party-reactive sequences, which suggests partial antigen-specific deletion that was not related to withdrawal success. Low numbers of available donor cells limited the measurable donor-reactive repertoire in a couple of subjects. Conclusions were preliminary, limited by small, heterogeneous patient numbers and non-standardized post-transplant time points. Without allograft tissue specimens, donor-reactive T cells may have migrated into the graft rather than being deleted.

Thawed unstimulated PBMCs were stained for CD3, CD4 and CD8 and FACS-sorted into CD3+CD4+ and CD3+CD8+ populations. All 8 studied subjects were randomized to withdrawal of immunosuppression. The Qiagen DNeasy Blood and Tissue Kit was used to isolate genomic DNA. High-throughput TCRbeta CDR3 sequencing of frozen genomic DNA was performed by immunoSEQ, with PCR amplification, mapping, bias correction and internal controls included. Per the authors' processing: Only productive rearrangements were retained, with each unique TCRbeta sequence defined by its CDR3 nucleotide sequence together with its V and J gene. A sequence counted as donor-reactive only if the sequence showed at least 5-fold expansion in CFSE-low cells compared with unstimulated pre-transplant cells and had a frequency of at least 0.01%. Per-subject minimum frequency thresholds, based on the lowest-template unstimulated sample, ensured at least 90% detection power. Repertoire turnover was measured by Jensen-Shannon divergence between the top 1000 TCRbeta sequences post- and pre-transplant. Changes in detection of donor-reactive sequences were assessed with two-sided Fisher's exact tests. TCRdb stores this immuneACCESS table with in-frame sequences only. Part of the clones is absent; in the studies checked, under half of the shortfall reflects unresolved V genes, and no reason is known for the rest. That table gives V, J and clone size, and the DNA gave D and trimming. Recorded for this sample are tens of thousands of clones; less than 85% of them occurred a single time. Together, the top ten hold roughly 2.8% of the sample.

Material: CD4+ T cells from blood, obtained at the roughly 15-month timepoint. The receptor comes from a human patient who received a liver transplant. It is possible that, after a transplant, some T cells come from the graft donor.

The CDR3 here reads CASSDDQPQHF. The sequence in DNA is TGTGCCAGCAGTGATGATCAGCCCCAGCATTTT. The V gene is TRBV6-1 and the J gene is TRBJ1-5; the D gene remains uncertain. Sequences MNHNS (CDR1) and SASEGT (CDR2) are obtained from the germline V gene. Including the terminal cysteine and phenylalanine, the CDR3 comprises 11 residues. Left in the record is the CDR3 DNA by itself, 33 bases read in frame from the first base. Trimming removed 3 bases from V and 5 bases from J, leaving 2 bases between the germline ends.